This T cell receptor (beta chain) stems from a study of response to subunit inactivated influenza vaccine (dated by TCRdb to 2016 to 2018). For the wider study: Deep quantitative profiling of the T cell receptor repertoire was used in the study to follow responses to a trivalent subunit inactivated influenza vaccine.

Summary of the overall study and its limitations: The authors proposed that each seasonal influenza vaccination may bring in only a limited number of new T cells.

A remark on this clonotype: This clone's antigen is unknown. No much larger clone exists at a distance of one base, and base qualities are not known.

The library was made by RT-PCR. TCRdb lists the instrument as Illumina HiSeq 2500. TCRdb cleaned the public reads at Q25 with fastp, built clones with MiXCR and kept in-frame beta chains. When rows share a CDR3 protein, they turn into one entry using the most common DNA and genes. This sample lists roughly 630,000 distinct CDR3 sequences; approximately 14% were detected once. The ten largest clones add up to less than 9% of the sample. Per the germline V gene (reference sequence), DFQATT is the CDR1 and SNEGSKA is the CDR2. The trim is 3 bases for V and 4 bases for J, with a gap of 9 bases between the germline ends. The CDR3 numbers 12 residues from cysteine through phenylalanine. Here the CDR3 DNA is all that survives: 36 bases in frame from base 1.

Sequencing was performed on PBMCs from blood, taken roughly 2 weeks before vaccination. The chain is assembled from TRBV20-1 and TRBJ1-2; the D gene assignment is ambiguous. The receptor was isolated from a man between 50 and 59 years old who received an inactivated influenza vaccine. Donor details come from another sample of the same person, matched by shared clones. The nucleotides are TGCAGTGCTAGTTTGGCAGCCTATGGCTACACCTTC. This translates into CSASLAAYGYTF.